This T cell receptor beta chain derives from a study of CD8 T cells in ankylosing spondylitis. General observations from the study: In ankylosing spondylitis patients, matched synovial fluid reportedly showed significant enrichment of disease-linked clones. Disease-associated clones were CD8+ and fairly uncommon in peripheral blood. Existing reports had already noted some motif variants in reactive arthritis synovial fluid and blood. There was a TCR beta motif, made of several highly homologous variants, that appeared characteristic of ankylosing spondylitis blood.

MiXCR, run by TCRdb on the 5' RACE reads, gives a single entry per CDR3 protein. The table lists about 510,000 distinct CDR3 sequences, approximately 5.3% of them singletons. The table lists this clonotype with a few counts. Its antigen is unknown. The CDR3 covers 12 residues. V gave up 7 bases and J gave up 5 bases, with 14 bases separating them. Germline CDR1 SQVTM, CDR2 ANQGSEA. This chain connects TRBV29-1 to TRBJ1-2; no clear D. The material sequenced was blood, either unsorted or a sorted T cell fraction (not recorded which). This clonotype was obtained from a male donor with ankylosing spondylitis. The CDR3 sequence is CSAVLGAYGYTF. The CDR3 nucleotides read TGCAGCGCTGTATTGGGAGCATATGGCTACACCTTC.